The rows below give T cell receptor beta chains drawn from one sample of a study of blood T cells in healthy people across ages. TCRdb fed the 5' RACE reads into MiXCR, producing one record per CDR3 protein. In the table there are around 1.1 million distinct CDR3 sequences, 35% to 40% of which are singletons. The sample was blood. Source of these receptors: a man in his late teens or twenties in good health. CDR3s include the opening cysteine and the closing phenylalanine or tryptophan. A D gene is named only where the DNA matches it firmly. Clone size is not always given. Where it is, it says once, few, many or a class for expanded clones.

abundance	v_gene	j_gene	d_gene	CDR3nt	CDR3aa
few	TRBV12-3/TRBV12-4	TRBJ1-5	NA	TGTGCCAGCAGTTTTGGGAGTCAGCCCCAGCATTTT	CASSFGSQPQHF
NA	TRBV5-1	TRBJ1-5	TRBD1	TGCGCCAGCAGCGGCGGGACAGATAATCAGCCCCAGCATTTT	CASSGGTDNQPQHF
NA	TRBV6-1	TRBJ2-7	TRBD1	TGTGCCAGCAGTGAAGGGGGACAGGGGATATTCTCCTACGAGCAGTACTTC	CASSEGGQGIFSYEQYF
NA	TRBV27	TRBJ2-5	NA	TGTGCCAGCAGTACAGCAGTTTCCCAAGAGACCCAGTACTTC	CASSTAVSQETQYF
NA	TRBV6-2/TRBV6-3	TRBJ1-5	NA	TGTGCCATCAATCCAACGGCCTCGGTACGGCCCCAGCATTTT	CAINPTASVRPQHF
NA	TRBV6-6	TRBJ1-1	TRBD1	TGTGCCAGCAGTTACCGCTTGGGACAGAACACTGAAGTTTTCTTT	CASSYRLGQNTEVFF
many	TRBV7-2	TRBJ1-1	NA	TGTGCCAGCAGCTTTTCCAGCACTGAAGCTTTCTTT	CASSFSSTEAFF
few	TRBV25-1	TRBJ2-1	NA	TGTGCCAGCAGTTTTATCAATGAGCAGTTCTTC	CASSFINEQFF
few	TRBV7-2	TRBJ2-2	TRBD1	TGTGCCAGCAGCTTAGCGCAGGGGGTAAACACCGGGGAGCTGTTTTTT	CASSLAQGVNTGELFF
few	TRBV7-2	TRBJ1-2	NA	TGTGCCAGCAGCCTTCTGAGAGACTACACCTTC	CASSLLRDYTF
NA	TRBV4-1	TRBJ1-1	TRBD1	TGCGCCAGCAGCCAGGGTCCAGACAGGGGCACTGAAGCTTTCTTT	CASSQGPDRGTEAFF
NA	TRBV19	TRBJ1-5	NA	TGTGCCAGTAGTATAGCGGCCCCAGGAAGCAATCAGCCCCAGCATTTT	CASSIAAPGSNQPQHF
NA	TRBV24-1	TRBJ2-7	NA	TGTGCCACCAGTGCTACGCCCCGGGAGTATCAATACGAGCAGTACTTC	CATSATPREYQYEQYF
few	TRBV20-1	TRBJ1-2	TRBD1	TGCAGTGCTGTCCTCGGGACAGTCTATGGCTACACCTTC	CSAVLGTVYGYTF
NA	TRBV6-4	TRBJ1-1	NA	TGTGCCAGCAGCTATATTATGAACACTGAAGCTTTCTTT	CASSYIMNTEAFF
once	TRBV28	TRBJ2-5	TRBD1	TGTGCCAGCAGTTCCCCGGACAGGCTGTTAGGGGAGACCCAGTACTTC	CASSSPDRLLGETQYF
NA	TRBV6-6	TRBJ1-1	NA	TGTGCCAGCAGTTACTCGATCCAGGGTGACACTGAAGCTTTCTTT	CASSYSIQGDTEAFF
NA	TRBV3-1	TRBJ2-1	TRBD2	TGTGCCAGCGGCCAAGTTGGGGAGGGATCCTACAATGAGCAGTTCTTC	CASGQVGEGSYNEQFF
NA	TRBV24-1	TRBJ2-1	NA	TGTGCCACCAGTGATTTGTCACAGGGCAATGAGCAGTTCTTC	CATSDLSQGNEQFF
NA	TRBV21-1	TRBJ2-5	NA	TGTGCCAGCAGCAAATTTCTGGGAGGACTAGCGGGGGGGCTTTGGGGCGAGACCCAGTACTTC	CASSKFLGGLAGGLWGETQYF
NA	TRBV10-3	TRBJ1-5	TRBD1	TGTGCCATCAGTGCCGGACAGGGATCGTTGAATCATCAGCCCCAGCATTTT	CAISAGQGSLNHQPQHF
NA	TRBV4-2	TRBJ1-2	NA	TGTGCCAGCAGCCAAGAAAACCCTGATCGGGGGGGCTACACCTTC	CASSQENPDRGGYTF
few	TRBV6-2/TRBV6-3	TRBJ2-5	TRBD2	TGTGCCAGCAGTTACCTTGCAGGACTAGGGTCTACCCAGTACTTC	CASSYLAGLGSTQYF
NA	TRBV27	TRBJ1-2	NA	TGTGCCAGCAGTCGCCACGGGGTTAACTATGGCTACACCTTC	CASSRHGVNYGYTF
NA	TRBV9	TRBJ1-2	NA	TGTGCCAGCAGCGTAGGTACACAGTATGAAGGCTACACCTTC	CASSVGTQYEGYTF
many	TRBV7-2	TRBJ2-1	TRBD1	TGTGCCAGCAGCTCCCCGGGACAGGCCTACAATGAGCAGTTCTTC	CASSSPGQAYNEQFF